This T cell receptor (beta chain) was observed in a study of T cell repertoires in cytomegalovirus infection. TCRdb re-analysed the reads in MiXCR, keeping a single row per CDR3 protein. The table shows approximately 700,000 distinct CDR3 sequences, with roughly 36% occurring only once. V shed 2 bases and J 4 bases; nucleotides not matched to a gene: 10. There are 17 residues in the CDR3. The chain combines TRBV12-3 or TRBV12-4 with TRBJ2-2; 7 positions match TRBD1. The sequencing sample was made of PBMCs. This clonotype was sampled from a human donor in good health (CMV status not recorded). Some clones in this sample may be carry-over from other donors' samples. Here the CDR3 reads CASSLKGTVGITGELFF. The CDR3 coding sequence is TGTGCCAGCAGTTTAAAAGGGACAGTAGGGATCACCGGGGAGCTGTTTTTT.